The source of this T cell receptor beta chain is a study of CD8 T cells in ankylosing spondylitis. Study outcomes and limitations: Significantly higher representation of disease-linked clones was reported for matched ankylosing spondylitis synovial fluid. Earlier literature documents some of the motif variants in reactive arthritis synovial fluid and blood.

With regard to this clonotype: Its matching antigen is unknown.

CDR1 SEHNR and CDR2 FQNEAQ come from the germline V gene (reference sequence). V was pared by 6 bases and J by 1 base, with 9 bases between. The length of the CDR3 is 13 residues. TCRdb used MiXCR to reprocess the 5' RACE reads, holding one entry per CDR3 protein. The table records about 150,000 distinct CDR3 sequences, approximately 48% of them present only once. The sequence was collected from a male donor with ankylosing spondylitis. The sample consisted of synovial fluid, either unsorted or a sorted T cell fraction (not recorded which). The rearrangement links TRBV7-9 to TRBJ1-1, with unresolved D. Here the CDR3 reads CASRADWNTEAFF. In DNA form, the CDR3 reads TGTGCCAGCAGGGCCGACTGGAACACTGAAGCTTTCTTT.